The rows below give T cell receptor beta chains drawn from one sample of a study of T-cell reconstitution after alpha-beta-depleted transplantation in children. TCRdb passed the PCR reads through MiXCR, listing each CDR3 protein once. The sample contains tens of thousands of distinct CDR3 sequences, about 6.7% of which appear only once. The material was peripheral blood, obtained 60 days after TCRalphabeta/CD19-depleted stem cell transplant. The receptors were gathered from a child under two years old who had a stem cell transplant for acute myeloid leukemia, so the T cells may come from the graft donor. CDR3s include the opening cysteine and the closing phenylalanine or tryptophan. D genes are given only for firm matches. Clone size is shown for a subset of rows, as once, few, many or a class of expanded clone.

j_gene	v_gene	d_gene	abundance	CDR3nt	CDR3aa
TRBJ2-7	TRBV20-1	-	many	TGCAGTGCTGCCCGATACAGGGGGGGGTGGGAGCAGTACTTC	CSAARYRGGWEQYF
TRBJ2-1	TRBV5-1	TRBD1	many	TGCGCCAGCAGCCCGACGGACAGGGTCTACAATGAGCAGTTCTTC	CASSPTDRVYNEQFF
TRBJ2-1	TRBV4-3	TRBD2	many	TGCGCCAGCTCCCCGGGACTAGCTTACAATGAGCAGTTCTTC	CASSPGLAYNEQFF
TRBJ1-1	TRBV7-8	-	many	TGTGCCAGCAGCTTGGCCGTGTTGGAGATGAACACTGAAGCTTTCTTT	CASSLAVLEMNTEAFF
TRBJ2-3	TRBV20-1	-	-	TGCAGTTCGGGCCTGGAAAAGGGCCTCAGAGGCACGCAGTATTTT	CSSGLEKGLRGTQYF
TRBJ1-5	TRBV7-2	-	many	TGTGCCAGCAGCCCCGTGGGCGGGGGCAATCAGCCCCAGCATTTT	CASSPVGGGNQPQHF
TRBJ1-1	TRBV7-2	TRBD1	-	TGTGCCAGCAGCCCTAGCCCCAGGGGGCGCGATACTGAAGCTTTCTTT	CASSPSPRGRDTEAFF
TRBJ2-2	TRBV9	-	many	TGTGCCAGCAGCGTCCTACCAGGCACCGGGGAGCTGTTTTTT	CASSVLPGTGELFF
TRBJ2-2	TRBV12-3/TRBV12-4	-	many	TGTGCCAGCAGCCTCCTGGGTCGAGAGCTGTTTTTT	CASSLLGRELFF
TRBJ2-2	TRBV14	-	many	TGTGCCAGCAGCACCGGCCCATCCTTCTTGGGCGGGGAGCTGTTTTTT	CASSTGPSFLGGELFF
TRBJ2-1	TRBV7-9	TRBD2	many	TGTGCCAGCAGCTCCCCTAGCGGGAGTAGGAATGAGCAGTTCTTC	CASSSPSGSRNEQFF
TRBJ2-2	TRBV13	-	many	TGTGCCAGCAGCTCAGGACTGGACACCGGGGAGCTGTTTTTT	CASSSGLDTGELFF
TRBJ2-1	TRBV7-3	-	many	TGTGCCAGCAGCACCGACCCGCCCAATGAGCAGTTCTTC	CASSTDPPNEQFF
TRBJ2-7	TRBV2	TRBD2	many	TGTGCCAGCGGGTTAGCGGGGAGGGGCAACGAGCAGTACTTC	CASGLAGRGNEQYF
TRBJ2-5	TRBV5-6	-	many	TGTGCCAGCAGCTTGGAGGGGACCGGGAGACGGGTAATGGAAGAGACCCAGTACTTC	CASSLEGTGRRVMEETQYF
TRBJ2-2	TRBV12-3/TRBV12-4	TRBD2	many	TGTGCCAGCAGCCGGAGGACTAGCGGAGCCACCGGGGAGCTGTTTTTT	CASSRRTSGATGELFF
TRBJ1-4	TRBV10-3	-	many	TGTGCCATCAGTGAGTCGAGGGGCACTAATGAAAAACTGTTTTTT	CAISESRGTNEKLFF
TRBJ2-2	TRBV7-9	TRBD2	many	TGTGCCAGCAGCCCTCGGGCTAGCGGGAGAACCGGGGAGCTGTTTTTT	CASSPRASGRTGELFF
TRBJ2-3	TRBV6-1	TRBD2	many	TGTGCCAGCAGTGGGTGGACTAGCGGGGGGGATACAGATACGCAGTATTTT	CASSGWTSGGDTDTQYF
TRBJ1-2	TRBV20-1	TRBD1	many	TGCAGTGCCCGGAGTGGACAGGGGTTCGAACCCACCTTC	CSARSGQGFEPTF
TRBJ1-4	TRBV6-5	-	many	TGTGCCAGAAATGAAAAACTGTTTTTT	CARNEKLFF
TRBJ2-1	TRBV6-2/TRBV6-3	-	many	TGTGCCAGCAACAAACAGGCCTACAATGAGCAGTTCTTC	CASNKQAYNEQFF
TRBJ2-1	TRBV6-2/TRBV6-3	TRBD1	many	TGTGCCAGCAGTTATCGTCGACAGGGGGCCATCGGTGAGCAGTTCTTC	CASSYRRQGAIGEQFF
TRBJ2-1	TRBV10-3	-	many	TGTGCCACGGCTAGTGGTGACTACAATGAGCAGTTCTTC	CATASGDYNEQFF
TRBJ2-5	TRBV11-1	TRBD1	-	TGTGCCAGCAGCCCACGGACAGGGGGCGGAGAGACCCAGTACTTC	CASSPRTGGGETQYF
TRBJ2-3	TRBV12-3/TRBV12-4	TRBD2	few	TGTGCCCTCAGTTCCGAGACTAGCGGGAGGGCTTTCACAGATACGCAGTATTTT	CALSSETSGRAFTDTQYF
TRBJ2-1	TRBV5-1	TRBD1	many	TGCGCCAGCAGCACCGGGACAGGGCGCTACAATGAGCAGTTCTTC	CASSTGTGRYNEQFF
TRBJ2-1	TRBV5-1	TRBD2	many	TGCGCCAGCAGCTCCCCAGATCCGGGACTAGCGGGGCAGGGGGGCTCCTACAATGAGCAGTTCTTC	CASSSPDPGLAGQGGSYNEQFF
TRBJ2-7	TRBV30	-	many	TGTGCCTGGACCGGGGAGACCTACGAGCAGTACTTC	CAWTGETYEQYF
TRBJ1-6	TRBV7-9	-	many	TGTGCCAGCAGCGATCGGGACCGGGCTAATTCACCCCTCCACTTT	CASSDRDRANSPLHF